Listed below are T cell receptor beta chains from one sample, sequenced in a study of control samples from healthy donors and cancer patients. Clones were sequenced by immunoSEQ multiplex PCR, and TCRdb holds only the in-frame ones, with some missing. The data contain some 130,000 clones, roughly 92% of them seen just once; the ten biggest clones take up roughly 6%. Sequencing used blood. The receptors derive from a man between 18 and 35 years old in good health. Each CDR3 is given with its conserved first and last residue. The D gene is left open where the match is weak. Clone size, where shown, is once, few, many, or a class for clones that have expanded.

cdr3_length	d_call	v_call	j_call	clone_size	cdr3_nt	cdr3_aa
15	TRBD1	TRBV11-3	TRBJ1-1	.	TGTGCCAGCAGCTTGGGCAGGGGGCCGGTGGGTGAAGCTTTCTTT	CASSLGRGPVGEAFF
15	TRBD1	TRBV6-4	TRBJ1-5	medium-sized	TGTGCCAGCAGTGACGGGACAGGGGGCAATCAGCCCCAGCATTTT	CASSDGTGGNQPQHF
10	.	TRBV19	TRBJ1-1	.	TGTGCCAGTAGCAGGGACGTGGCTTTCTTT	CASSRDVAFF
14	.	TRBV29-1	TRBJ1-1	.	TGCAGCACCGCAAGAGGGGCATCAAACACTGAAGCTTTCTTT	CSTARGASNTEAFF
13	.	TRBV5-1	TRBJ1-5	once	TGCGCCAGCAGCTTGGTAGGTAATCAGCCCCAGCATTTT	CASSLVGNQPQHF
16	TRBD1	TRBV7-9	TRBJ1-6	once	TGTGCCAGCAGCGCCCGCCGACAGGGGAATAATTCACCCCTCCACTTT	CASSARRQGNNSPLHF
14	TRBD1	TRBV6-6	TRBJ1-4	.	TGTGCCAGCAGGGAGACAGGGCTTCTCGAAAAACTGTTTTTT	CASRETGLLEKLFF
16	.	TRBV5-1	TRBJ1-3	.	TGCGCCAGCAGCTCAGGCGGGAGCCACTCTGGAAACACCATATATTTT	CASSSGGSHSGNTIYF
13	.	TRBV10-2	TRBJ2-1	.	TGCGCCAGCAGTGGCCCCCAAAGGGATGAGCAGTTCTTC	CASSGPQRDEQFF
16	.	TRBV3-1/TRBV3-2	TRBJ1-2	.	TGTGCCAGCAGCCAAGAATTAGGGTTCTGGGCGGGTGGCTACACCTTC	CASSQELGFWAGGYTF
14	.	TRBV7-9	TRBJ2-7	.	TGTGCCAGCAGCTCCATTCTGGGGGGCTACGAGCAGTACTTC	CASSSILGGYEQYF
18	.	TRBV18	TRBJ1-2	.	TGTGCCAGCTCACTTAACCTGGTGGCAGGGACGCCATTTGTTGGCTACACCTTC	CASSLNLVAGTPFVGYTF
18	TRBD2	TRBV4-1	TRBJ2-2	.	TGCGCCAGCAGCCAAGTACGGTTCTTGCGGGGGGGCCGCGGGGAGCTGTTTTTT	CASSQVRFLRGGRGELFF
16	.	TRBV5-1	TRBJ2-5	.	TGCGCCAGCAGGAAAGGAGGCAGGGACCTCCAAGAGACCCAGTACTTC	CASRKGGRDLQETQYF
14	.	TRBV19	TRBJ2-5	.	TGTGCCAGTAGTATATTGTCAGAGGGGGAGACCCAGTACTTC	CASSILSEGETQYF
12	.	TRBV3-1/TRBV3-2	TRBJ1-1	.	TGTGCCAGCAGCCAAGACTACAGTGAAGCTTTCTTT	CASSQDYSEAFF
14	.	TRBV5-6	TRBJ1-5	.	TGTGCCAGCGGCCTTGGGGGTCTCAATCAGCCCCAGCATTTT	CASGLGGLNQPQHF
15	.	TRBV7-9	TRBJ2-3	once	TGTGCCAGCAGCTCCTTACGCAAGAACACAGATACGCAGTATTTT	CASSSLRKNTDTQYF
12	.	TRBV5-4	TRBJ1-6	many	TGTGCCAGCAGCGAGGACAGTAGGGCCCTCCACTTT	CASSEDSRALHF
16	.	TRBV12-5	TRBJ2-5	.	TGTGCTAGTGGTCAACGACCAGGGTCCGGGACAGAGACCCAGTACTTC	CASGQRPGSGTETQYF
13	.	TRBV2	TRBJ2-7	.	TGTGCCAGCAGTGTCGGCGGCACCTACGAGCAGTACTTC	CASSVGGTYEQYF
14	TRBD2	TRBV2	TRBJ2-7	.	TGTGCCAGCAGGCCACTAGCGGGGGGCTACGAGCAGTACTTC	CASRPLAGGYEQYF
16	.	TRBV6-1	TRBJ1-1	.	TGTGCCAGCAGTGAGGGGGTTTTGTACGTGAACACTGAAGCTTTCTTT	CASSEGVLYVNTEAFF
16	TRBD1	TRBV4-1	TRBJ2-2	.	TGCGCCAGCAGCCAGTGGCAGGGGGCTAACACCGGGGAGCTGTTTTTT	CASSQWQGANTGELFF
15	.	TRBV11-2	TRBJ1-4	.	TGTGCCAGCAGCTCCCGAAGTAAAGGAGACGAAAAACTGTTTTTT	CASSSRSKGDEKLFF
16	TRBD1	TRBV4-2	TRBJ2-1	few	TGTGCCAGCAGTAAAAGTACCCGGGACAGCTACAATGAGCAGTTCTTC	CASSKSTRDSYNEQFF
15	TRBD2	TRBV7-2	TRBJ2-1	.	TGTGCCAGCAGCCCATCGGGGGGGGCCGTCAATGAGCAGTTCTTC	CASSPSGGAVNEQFF
14	.	TRBV11-2	TRBJ1-2	.	TGTGCCAGCAGCTTAGAACCGGTTTTCTATGGCTACACCTTC	CASSLEPVFYGYTF
15	.	TRBV5-4	TRBJ2-1	.	TGTGCCAGCAGCTTGGGCTCAAGCTCCTACAATGAGCAGTTCTTC	CASSLGSSSYNEQFF
16	TRBD2	TRBV11-2	TRBJ2-7	.	TGTGCCAGCAGCTTGGGTATTAGCGGGGGATACTACGAGCAGTACTTC	CASSLGISGGYYEQYF
14	.	TRBV27	TRBJ1-6	.	TGTGCCAGCAGTTGGGGGGTCACCAATTCACCCCTCCACTTT	CASSWGVTNSPLHF
15	.	TRBV7-9	TRBJ1-1	.	TGTGCCAGCAGCCCAACAGGCCTTGGCGGCACTGAAGCTTTCTTT	CASSPTGLGGTEAFF
13	TRBD1	TRBV9	TRBJ1-2	.	TGTGCCAGCAGCCCTGGGACAGTTCATGGCTACACCTTC	CASSPGTVHGYTF
16	TRBD2	TRBV5-1	TRBJ2-7	.	TGCGCCAGCAGCTGGGGACTAGCGGGGGGATCCTACGAGCAGTACTTC	CASSWGLAGGSYEQYF
13	.	TRBV30	TRBJ2-3	.	TGTGCCTGGAGTAAGCTAGGAGGTGATACGCAGTATTTT	CAWSKLGGDTQYF